This T cell receptor beta chain was recovered during a study of tumor-infiltrating lymphocytes in localized non-small cell lung cancer. V was clipped by 4 bases and J by 3 bases, with 10 bases between them. The germline gives CDR1 SGHDN, CDR2 FVKESK. The CDR3 runs to 13 residues. The repertoire was sequenced with immunoSEQ multiplex PCR; TCRdb's copy has only in-frame clones and lacks some. This table has approximately 10,000 clones, 60% to 75% appearing once. Study-level results: Different pieces of the same tissue went to different assays, confounding technical variation with intratumor heterogeneity. Tumor T-cell fraction from TCR sequencing was not associated with recurrence-free survival (p = 0.61). Higher tumor T cell infiltration than in uninvolved lung was supported by TCRbeta sequencing.

This clone has just one count. No antigen is known for it. The chain recombines TRBV14 with TRBJ2-7; unclear D gene. The clonotype was recovered from a human donor with non-small cell lung cancer. The sample comprised lung tumor tissue. The CDR3 DNA is TGTGCCAGCAGCCCCTGGGGTAGCTACGAGCAGTACTTC. It specifies CASSPWGSYEQYF.